Below, one TCR beta chain is given with its context. Regarding time point: after dendritic cell vaccination, including at tumor progression/relapse. Blood PBMC samples: pre-vaccination, two weeks post third vaccination, and at tumor progression. Up to roughly 2 ug genomic DNA was used for TCRB CDR3 amplification. Sequencing was performed with immunoSEQ multiplex PCR; in TCRdb, only in-frame clones are kept and a portion is missing. The table has 90,000 to 95,000 clones, 75% to 90% seen once. The data belong to a study of glioma-infiltrating T cells after dendritic cell vaccination. The sample consisted of blood, taken after dendritic cell vaccination. This TCR came from a human donor with glioblastoma.

In nucleotides, the CDR3 is TGTGCCAGCAGCGGACAGGGCAGCTATGGCTACACCTTC. Amino acid sequence: CASSGQGSYGYTF. The chain has TRBV2 and TRBJ1-2, with 8 bases aligning to TRBD1. This CDR3 region has 13 residues. V lost 6 bases to trimming and J lost 4 bases; unmatched junction nucleotides: 4. CDR1 and CDR2 from the germline V gene are SNHLY and FYNNEI.